Each of the 21 T cell receptor beta chains below was sequenced from the same sample in a study of vaccination and CD4 T cells after COVID-19. An Oncomine TCR Beta short-read assay was used to sequence the DNA from cultured CD4+ T cells. TCRdb processed the PCR reads anew with MiXCR; each CDR3 protein has one entry. The sample carries over 10,000 distinct CDR3 sequences, about 61% recorded once. Antigens of these TCRs are unknown. This sample's treatment: roughly 10-day PBMC culture with coronavirus spike peptide pools or control peptides (ViraFEST assay). The sequenced sample was CD4+ T cells from blood, cultured in vitro. The receptors come from a human donor who had recovered from COVID-19.

V usage is TRBV5-8 and J usage is TRBJ1-5; a possible D gene is TRBD1 (5 bases). The CDR3 has 13 amino acids. The germline V and J ends were trimmed by 4 bases and 8 bases, with 13 bases remaining between them. Germline CDR1 reads SGHTS; CDR2 reads YDEGEE. DNA for the CDR3: TGTGCCAGCAGCGAAGCAGGGTTTGAGCCCCAGCATTTT. This sequence encodes CASSEAGFEPQHF.

The chain uses TRBV2 and TRBJ1-2, with a tentative D call TRBD1 (6 bases). From germline, CDR1 is SNHLY and CDR2 FYNNEI. This CDR3 has 13 residues. V dropped 5 bases and J dropped 8 bases, with 15 bases sitting between them. CDR3 sequence reads: CASSSGVPYGYTF. The CDR3 coding sequence is TGTGCCAGCAGTTCAGGGGTACCCTACGGCTACACCTTC.

The chain couples TRBV19 to TRBJ1-5; D is perhaps TRBD1 (5 bases). Germline V gene lookup returns CDR1 LNHDA and CDR2 SQIVND (reference sequence). The CDR3 sequence is 15 residues long. V was pared by 7 bases and J by 0 bases, with 13 bases between. CDR3 DNA sequence: TGTGCCAGTATGTGGACAACTTATAGCAATCAGCCCCAGCATTTT. It is translated as CASMWTTYSNQPQHF.

The chain is built from TRBV24-1 and TRBJ2-1, with 8 bases that match TRBD2. The V gene end was trimmed by 5 bases and the J gene end by 8 bases; junction bases not matched to a gene: 7. The CDR3 spans 14 residues. Germline loops: CDR1 KGHDR, CDR2 SFDVKD. This CDR3 is CATSGGGGRYEQFF. CDR3 sequence (DNA): TGTGCCACCAGTGGAGGAGGCGGGAGGTATGAGCAGTTCTTC.

The CDR3, as DNA: TGTGCCAGCTCACGGACTAGCGGGAGTCTAGAGACCCAGTACTTC. Translated: CASSRTSGSLETQYF. The rearrangement joins TRBV18 to TRBJ2-5; TRBD2 aligns across 13 bases. With 4 bases clipped from V and 4 bases from J, the junction kept 3 bases outside the gene matches. Germline V lookup: CDR1 KGHSH, CDR2 LQKENI. The CDR3 is 15 amino acids.

V usage is TRBV29-1 and J usage is TRBJ2-7; 7 bases fit TRBD2. Unmatched junction bases numbered 4, after V lost 4 bases and J lost 1 base. There are 13 residues in the CDR3. Germline loops: CDR1 SQVTM, CDR2 ANQGSEA. The CDR3 reads CSVGAGVSYEQYF. CDR3 DNA sequence: TGCAGCGTTGGGGCGGGAGTGTCCTACGAGCAGTACTTC.

The rearrangement uses TRBV27 and TRBJ1-6; 7 bases are a match to TRBD1. V was clipped by 3 bases and J by 6 bases; unmatched bases: 5. The CDR3 is 15 residues long. In germline, CDR1 is MNHEY, CDR2 SMNVEV (reference sequence). The CDR3 spells CASSFRTGVNSPLHF. The CDR3 region has the DNA TGTGCCAGCAGTTTTCGGACAGGAGTTAATTCACCCCTCCACTTT.

For the CDR3, the DNA is TGTGCCAGCAGTCCTCCAAGGTTTGAAGCTTTCTTT. Translation gives CASSPPRFEAFF. This rearrangement joins TRBV28 to TRBJ1-1, with D uncertain. The CDR3 is 12 residues long. V was pared by 5 bases and J by 7 bases, with 11 bases between. Germline V CDR1 and CDR2: MDHEN, SYDVKM.

This chain joins TRBV7-2 and TRBJ2-1; D is ambiguous. Germline CDR1 and CDR2: SGHTA and FQGNSA. The CDR3 contains 13 residues. Deletions cut 2 bases from V and 5 bases from J, with 7 bases between. The DNA of the CDR3 is TGTGCCAGCAGCTTAACCCGGGACAATGAGCAGTTCTTC. Its translation is CASSLTRDNEQFF.

The chain has TRBV29-1 and TRBJ1-2; D gene unclear. The CDR3 contains 8 residues. V was cut by 7 bases and J by 6 bases, with 3 bases left in between. Germline V gene sequence: CDR1 SQVTM, CDR2 ANQGSEA. The chain's CDR3 is CSADGYTF. CDR3 coding DNA: TGCAGCGCAGATGGCTACACCTTC.

In its sample, this clonotype was seen a few times. The V call is TRBV19, the J call TRBJ2-7; D perhaps matches TRBD1 (5 bases). Germline V gives CDR1 LNHDA, CDR2 SQIVND (reference sequence). The CDR3 has 12 amino acids. V was pared by 2 bases and J by 5 bases, with 7 bases between. DNA of the CDR3: TGTGCCAGTAGTATAACGGACAACGAGCAGTACTTC. It is translated as CASSITDNEQYF.

V gene TRBV6-1 combines with J gene TRBJ2-5, with D unresolved. V lost 4 bases, J lost 0 bases, and 3 bases lay in between. The germline gives CDR1 MNHNS, CDR2 SASEGT. The CDR3 sequence is 12 residues long. CDR3: CASSANQETQYF. CDR3 in DNA: TGTGCCAGCAGTGCAAACCAAGAGACCCAGTACTTC.

This chain links TRBV20-1 with TRBJ2-2, with D perhaps being TRBD1 or TRBD2 (5 bases each). Trimming pared 3 bases from V and 1 base from J, leaving 15 bases between. Germline values: CDR1 DFQATT, CDR2 SNEGSKA (reference sequence). There are 16 residues in the CDR3. CDR3 loop: CSARPPGRENTGELFF. DNA for the CDR3: TGCAGTGCTAGGCCCCCGGGACGGGAGAACACCGGGGAGCTGTTTTTT.

The sample holds a few counts of this clonotype. This chain links TRBV19 with TRBJ2-2; tentatively, D is TRBD1 (6 bases). Germline V gene data show CDR1 as LNHDA and CDR2 as SQIVND (reference sequence). Trimming cost V 5 bases and J 0 bases, with 10 bases left between them. This CDR3 is 15 amino acids long. CDR3 coding DNA: TGTGCCAGTAGTGTAACAGGGTCGAACACCGGGGAGCTGTTTTTT. Its protein is CASSVTGSNTGELFF.

The chain is built from TRBV20-1 and TRBJ1-2; no reliable D call. The V end was cut by 3 bases, the J end by 5 bases, with 13 bases between. The CDR3 runs to 13 residues. CDR1 is DFQATT, CDR2 SNEGSKA, per germline (reference sequence). The CDR3 sequence: CSARAVGPYGYTF. The CDR3 coding sequence is TGCAGTGCTAGGGCTGTGGGTCCTTATGGCTACACCTTC.

The chain uses TRBV20-1 and TRBJ1-4; D call uncertain. Germline V CDR1 and CDR2: DFQATT, SNEGSKA (reference sequence). This CDR3 has 13 amino acids. V was trimmed by 7 bases and J by 5 bases, leaving 14 bases between them. The CDR3 loop is CSGSKVLNEKLFF. DNA for the CDR3: TGCAGTGGTAGTAAGGTGCTCAATGAAAAACTGTTTTTT.

This clonotype was detected a few times. The V and J genes are TRBV6-2 or TRBV6-3 and TRBJ1-1, with TRBD1 matching over 7 bases. CDR3 length equals 12 residues. The trim removed 5 bases at V and 7 bases at J, leaving 4 bases unmatched. Germline lookup yields CDR1 MNHEY and CDR2 SVGEGT. The CDR3 reads CASSTTGVEAFF. In DNA, the CDR3 is TGTGCCAGCAGTACAACAGGGGTTGAAGCTTTCTTT.

This chain's CDR3 is CASSMGDTQYF. The CDR3 coding sequence is TGTGCCAGTAGTATGGGAGATACGCAGTATTTT. V is TRBV19 and J is TRBJ2-3; D remains ambiguous. Trimming removed 3 bases from V and 5 bases from J, with 3 bases in between. Germline-derived CDR1 and CDR2 are LNHDA and SQIVND (reference sequence). The CDR3 runs to 11 residues.

The V and J genes are TRBV10-3 and TRBJ2-3; TRBD2 matches 8 bases. The germline CDR1 and CDR2 sequences are ENHRY and SYGVKD. The trim removed 2 bases at V and 0 bases at J, leaving 1 base unmatched. The CDR3 is 15 amino acids. The CDR3: CAISERLASTDTQYF. The DNA of the CDR3 is TGTGCCATCAGTGAGCGACTAGCGAGCACAGATACGCAGTATTTT.

The V gene is TRBV4-1, the J gene TRBJ1-5, with TRBD1 matching over 7 bases. This CDR3 spans 16 amino acids. The J segment lost 5 bases and the V segment lost 2 bases, leaving 9 bases of the junction unmatched. Germline V gene data show CDR1 as MGHRA and CDR2 as YSYEKL. CDR3: CASSQTLGRGYQPQHF. CDR3 nucleotides: TGCGCCAGCAGCCAAACACTTGGCAGGGGGTATCAGCCCCAGCATTTT.

The rearrangement joins TRBV20-1 to TRBJ2-6; TRBD1 matches 7 bases. The CDR3 loop spans 19 amino acids. V shed 2 bases and J 0 bases; nucleotides not matched to a gene: 13. CDR1 DFQATT and CDR2 SNEGSKA come from the germline V gene (reference sequence). Here the CDR3 DNA reads TGCAGTGCTAGAACGAGAGACAGGGAGAGGTTCTCTGGGGCCAACGTCCTGACTTTC. It encodes CSARTRDRERFSGANVLTF.